One and the same sample provided the 3 T cell receptor beta chains below, sequenced in a study of blood T cell repertoires in COVID-19. Sequencing was performed with immunoSEQ multiplex PCR; in TCRdb, only in-frame clones are kept and a portion is missing. The data hold a few hundred thousand clones, with 75% to 90% observed a single time. Source material: peripheral blood. The source of these receptors is a woman of 80 years or more with COVID-19, enrolled during active disease.

This sequence joins TRBV5-1 and TRBJ1-4, with D possibly being TRBD1 (6 bases). Trimming removed 0 bases from V and 10 bases from J, with 10 bases in between. CDR3 length equals 13 residues. Germline values: CDR1 SGHRS, CDR2 YFSETQ. The CDR3 nucleotides are TGCGCCAGCAGCTTGGACAGGGCTGGAAAACTGTTTTTT. This translates into CASSLDRAGKLFF. Looking up the rest from reference TRBV5-1 and TRBJ1-4 gives the full variable domain: KAGVTQTPRYLIKTRGQQVTLSCSPISGHRSVSWYQQTPGQGLQFLFEYFSETQRNKGNFPGRFSGRQFSNSRSEMNVSTLELGDSALYLCASSLDRAGKLFFGSGTQLSVL.

Written as DNA, the CDR3 is TGTGCCAGCAGTTACCCCGGACAGGGTGGTGGCTACACCTTC. This translates into CASSYPGQGGGYTF. This sequence joins TRBV6-2 or TRBV6-3 and TRBJ1-2; 8 bases line up with TRBD1. The V segment lost 2 bases and the J segment 7 bases; nucleotides outside the gene matches: 6. This CDR3 spans 14 amino acids. Germline-derived CDR1 and CDR2 are MNHEY and SVGEGT.

In its sample, this clone was seen once. The chain recombines TRBV7-3 with TRBJ2-2; D unresolved. The CDR3 runs to 15 residues. V lost 0 bases and J lost 6, with 11 bases in between. The germline V gene encodes CDR1 SGHTA and CDR2 FQGTGA. The DNA of the CDR3 is TGTGCCAGCAGCTTAACCGCACGGTTTTCCGGGGAGCTGTTTTTT. This translates into CASSLTARFSGELFF. The variable domain in full, with the rest retrieved from reference TRBV7-3 and TRBJ2-2, is GAGVSQTPSNKVTEKGKYVELRCDPISGHTALYWYRQSLGQGPEFLIYFQGTGAADDSGLPNDRFFAVRPEGSVSTLKIQRTERGDSAVYLCASSLTARFSGELFFGEGSRLTVL.